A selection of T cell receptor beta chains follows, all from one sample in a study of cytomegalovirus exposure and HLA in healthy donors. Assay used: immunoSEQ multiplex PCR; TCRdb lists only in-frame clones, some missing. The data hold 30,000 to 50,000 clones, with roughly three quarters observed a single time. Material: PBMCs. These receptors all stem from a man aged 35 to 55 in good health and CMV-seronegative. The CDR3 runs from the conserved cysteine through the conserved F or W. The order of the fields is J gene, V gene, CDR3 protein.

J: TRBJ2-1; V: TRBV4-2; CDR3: CASSQAAGRYMSEQFF
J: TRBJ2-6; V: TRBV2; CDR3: CASSEGGGAGANVLTF
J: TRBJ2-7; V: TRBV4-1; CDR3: CASSQDIVQGAGEQYF
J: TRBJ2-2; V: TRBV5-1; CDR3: CASSPGTVSGELFF
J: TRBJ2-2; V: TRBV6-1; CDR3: CASSDSGTRRGELFF
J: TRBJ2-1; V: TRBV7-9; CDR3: CASSSGGALNEQFF
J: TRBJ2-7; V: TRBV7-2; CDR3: CASTLMDSSYEQYF
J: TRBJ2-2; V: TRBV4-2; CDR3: CASSQEGGVNTGELFF
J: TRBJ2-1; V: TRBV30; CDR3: CAWSDQGQGLSEQFF
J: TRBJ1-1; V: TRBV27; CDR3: CASNPHGWNTEAFF
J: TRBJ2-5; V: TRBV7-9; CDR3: CASSPGPGPQETQYF
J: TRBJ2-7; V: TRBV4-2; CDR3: CASRTAGTPDVYEQYF
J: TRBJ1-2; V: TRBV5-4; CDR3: CASSTGQLYGYTF
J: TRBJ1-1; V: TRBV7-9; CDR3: CASSRQGDTEAFF
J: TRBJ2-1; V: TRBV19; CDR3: CASSLTGGIYNEQFF
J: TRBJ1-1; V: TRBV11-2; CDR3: CASSSYRERWDTEAFF
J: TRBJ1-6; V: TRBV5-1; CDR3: CASSPGQGDSPLHF
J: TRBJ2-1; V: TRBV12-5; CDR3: CASAFAGAYNEQFF
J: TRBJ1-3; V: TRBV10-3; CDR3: CAISESIRVSGNTIYF
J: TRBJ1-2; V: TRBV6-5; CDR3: CASSYREVGYGYTF
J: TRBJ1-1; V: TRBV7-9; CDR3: CASSPTGGEVTEAFF
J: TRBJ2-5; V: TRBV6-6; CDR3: CASSYLYRKEETQYF
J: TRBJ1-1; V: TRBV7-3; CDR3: CASSLTGGNTEAFF
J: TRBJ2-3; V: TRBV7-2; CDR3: CASSLVGGPGDTQYF
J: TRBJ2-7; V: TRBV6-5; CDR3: CASSYIPGGSYEQYF
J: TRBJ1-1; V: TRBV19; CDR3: CASSGTTGLLAFF
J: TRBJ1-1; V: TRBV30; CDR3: CAWSYDRGGMNTEAFF
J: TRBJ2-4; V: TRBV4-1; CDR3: CASSQEPYSVPRNIQYF
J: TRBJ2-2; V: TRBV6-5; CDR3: CASTRGANTGELFF
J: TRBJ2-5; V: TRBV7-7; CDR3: CASSRTGGIQETQYF
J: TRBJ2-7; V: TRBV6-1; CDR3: CASSPLQDPGGKQYF
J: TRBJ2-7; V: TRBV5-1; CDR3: CASSQNRERYEQYF
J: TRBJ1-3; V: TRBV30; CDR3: CAWSVRSVSGNTIYF
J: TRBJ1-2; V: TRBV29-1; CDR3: CSVLTGKDYGYTF
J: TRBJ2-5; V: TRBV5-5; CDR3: CASSLPGKETQYF
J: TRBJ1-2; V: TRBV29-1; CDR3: CSVEETGTGGNAAGYTF
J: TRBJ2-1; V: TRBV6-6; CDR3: CASSASREGNEQFF
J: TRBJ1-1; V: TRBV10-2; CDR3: CASSGASTEAFF
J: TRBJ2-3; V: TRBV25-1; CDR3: CASSLGTIGTDTQYF
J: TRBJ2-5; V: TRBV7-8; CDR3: CASSLQGARETQYF
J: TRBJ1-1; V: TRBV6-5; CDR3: CASSYSYMNTEAFF
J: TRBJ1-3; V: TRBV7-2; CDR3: CASSLGGFSGNTIYF
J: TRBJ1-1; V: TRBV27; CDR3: CASSLISGVLGEAFF
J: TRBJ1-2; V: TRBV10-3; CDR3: CAISAGHYLYGYTF
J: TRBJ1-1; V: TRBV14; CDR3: CASSQELGGVTEAFF
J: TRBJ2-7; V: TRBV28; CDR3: CASSKPGQGTYEQYF
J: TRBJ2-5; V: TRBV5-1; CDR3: CASGESQETQYF
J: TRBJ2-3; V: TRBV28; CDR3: CASSPALAGGMDTQYF
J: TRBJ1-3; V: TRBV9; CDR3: CASSAAGGSGNTIYF
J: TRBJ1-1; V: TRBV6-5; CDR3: CASSHTGGGGTEAFF
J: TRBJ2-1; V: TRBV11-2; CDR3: CASSFSGGADNEQFF
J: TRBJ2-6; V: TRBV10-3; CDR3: CAISAGDPSGANVLTF
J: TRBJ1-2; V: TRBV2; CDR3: CASRGGQDF
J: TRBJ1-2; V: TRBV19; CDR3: CASEEGPNYGYTF
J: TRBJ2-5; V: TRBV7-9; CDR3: CASSVEYGTQYF
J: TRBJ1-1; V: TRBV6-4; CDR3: CASSAQGGTEAFF
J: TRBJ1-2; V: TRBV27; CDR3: CASSLTGSYGYTF